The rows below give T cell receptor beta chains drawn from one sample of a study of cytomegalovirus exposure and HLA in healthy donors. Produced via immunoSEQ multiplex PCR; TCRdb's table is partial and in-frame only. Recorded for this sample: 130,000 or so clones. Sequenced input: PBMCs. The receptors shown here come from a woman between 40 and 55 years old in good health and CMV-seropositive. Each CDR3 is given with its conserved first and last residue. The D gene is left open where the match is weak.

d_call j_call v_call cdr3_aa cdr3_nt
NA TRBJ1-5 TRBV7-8 CASSLVPNQPQHF TGTGCCAGCAGCTTAGTTCCTAATCAGCCCCAGCATTTT
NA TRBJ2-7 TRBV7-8 CASQPGTDYEQYF TGTGCCTCCCAGCCGGGGACTGACTACGAGCAGTACTTC
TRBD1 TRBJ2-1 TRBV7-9 CASSLIRGLRNEQFF TGTGCCAGCAGCTTGATCAGGGGGCTCCGGAATGAGCAGTTCTTC
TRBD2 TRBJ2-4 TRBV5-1 CASSLGTSGSVGNIQYF TGCGCCAGCAGCTTGGGGACTAGCGGGAGCGTCGGAAACATTCAGTACTTC
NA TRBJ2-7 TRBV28 CASREGSYEQYF TGTGCCAGCAGGGAGGGGAGCTACGAGCAGTACTTC
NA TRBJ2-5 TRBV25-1 CASRRLETQYF TGTGCCAGCAGGAGACTGGAGACCCAGTACTTC
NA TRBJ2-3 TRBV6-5 CASSYGTPSTDTQYF TGTGCCAGCAGTTACGGGACACCTAGCACAGATACGCAGTATTTT
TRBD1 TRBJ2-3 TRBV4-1 CASSQEAGGASDTQYF TGCGCCAGCAGCCAAGAGGCAGGGGGCGCATCAGATACGCAGTATTTT
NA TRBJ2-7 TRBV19 CATPGFSYEQYF TGTGCCACCCCGGGGTTCTCCTACGAGCAGTACTTC
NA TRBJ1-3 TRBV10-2 CASRQQGLGNTIYF TGCGCCAGCAGGCAGCAGGGGCTTGGAAACACCATATATTTT
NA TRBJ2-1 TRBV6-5 CASRTGTEQFF TGTGCCAGCAGGACCGGGACAGAGCAGTTCTTC